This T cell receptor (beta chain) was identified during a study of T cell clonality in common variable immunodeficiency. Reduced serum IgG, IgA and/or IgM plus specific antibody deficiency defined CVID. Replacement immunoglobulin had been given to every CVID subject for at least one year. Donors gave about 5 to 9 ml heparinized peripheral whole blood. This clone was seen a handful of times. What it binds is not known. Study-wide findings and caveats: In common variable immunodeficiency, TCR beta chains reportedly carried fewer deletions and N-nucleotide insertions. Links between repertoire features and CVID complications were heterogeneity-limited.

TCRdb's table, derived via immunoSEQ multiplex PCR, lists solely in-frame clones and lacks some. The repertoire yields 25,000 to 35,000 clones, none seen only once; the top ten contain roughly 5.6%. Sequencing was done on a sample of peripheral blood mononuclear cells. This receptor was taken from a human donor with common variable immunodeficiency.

CDR3 DNA (partial): TGTGCCAGCCGGGCTAAGTCACAGGCTAATGAG. This codes for CASRAKSQANE. The full-length CDR3 reads as CASRAKSQANEQFF. The gene calls are TRBV2 and TRBJ2-1; TRBD1 is a possible D gene (5 bases). The read ends 3 residues shy of where the CDR3 ends; the end is completed using the germline J gene. CDR1 is SNHLY, CDR2 FYNNEI, per germline. The CDR3 contains 14 residues. Trimming removed 8 bases at V and 7 bases at J, with 18 bases between.